The entry below gives a single TCR beta chain sequence along with its context. This specimen comes from a study of T cells in Graves' hyperthyroidism and ophthalmopathy. Hyperthyroidism had been newly diagnosed in patients aged 18 to 65, and its duration was under 2 months. Uncontrolled infections, other autoimmune diseases, pregnancy or lactation led to exclusion of patients. Researchers amplified the TCR beta CDR3 regions from RNA transcripts. A set of HTBI primers served as the primers for a first-round RT-PCR of the TCR CDR3. TCRdb reprocessed the multiplex PCR reads with MiXCR, giving one entry per CDR3 protein. The table has some 700,000 distinct CDR3 sequences, 17% seen once. Sequenced input: blood. The source is a man between 45 and 60 years old with Graves' hyperthyroidism.

As DNA, the CDR3 is TGTGCCAGCAGCGACAGGGGACTAGCGGGAGGGAGGGCGGTCAATGAGCAGTTCTTC. It translates to CASSDRGLAGGRAVNEQFF. This sequence joins TRBV7-2 and TRBJ2-1; 16 bases are shared with TRBD2. V was pared by 5 bases and J by 6 bases, with 13 bases of the junction left unmatched. The CDR3 length is 19 residues. Germline CDR1 and CDR2: SGHTA and FQGNSA.